What follows is one TCR beta chain and its context. The antigen is undetermined. Template switching appended UMIs that held a 6-nucleotide sample barcode. TCRdb reprocessed the 5' RACE reads and stores each CDR3 protein as one record, lacking DNA. This table holds approximately 330,000 distinct CDR3 sequences. The data originate from a study of monozygotic twins with inflammatory bowel disease. Regarding the study as a whole: Repertoire likeness was no different across concordant and discordant twins, perhaps owing to restricted power. A reduction in TCRbeta diversity (inverse Simpson) was seen in IBD patients relative to healthy co-twins.

The CDR3 has 14 residues. Germline lookup yields CDR1 SEHNR and CDR2 FQNEAQ (reference sequence). Sequencing was done on a sample of blood. The chain uses TRBV7-9 and TRBJ2-5; as DNA is missing, the TRBD1 call by TCRdb cannot be tested. This TCR was recovered from a human donor with ulcerative colitis or Crohn's disease, or a healthy co-twin of an affected twin (not recorded which). This chain's CDR3 is CASSSSDRGETQYF.